This TCR beta chain stems from a study of CD8 T cells in Susac syndrome. Findings and caveats of the study: The number of individuals included in the study's TCR sequencing and HLA analysis was acknowledged as relatively small.

Worth noting for this clonotype: The antigen is unknown.

Control patients had untreated stable or active relapsing-remitting multiple sclerosis by revised McDonald criteria. In contrast to the negatively isolated CD8+ and CD4+ T cells, TEMRA cells were FACS-enriched. This CDR3 is 14 amino acids long. From germline, CDR1 is SGHNT and CDR2 YENEEA. V was trimmed by 2 bases and J by 2 bases, leaving 9 bases between them. Random hexamers were used to reverse transcribe the RNA input (about 0.45 to 1 ug). An immunoSEQ multiplex PCR generated amplified TCR beta CDR3 products spanning 54 Vbeta and 13 Jbeta. A single record per CDR3 protein comes from TCRdb applying MiXCR to the immunoSEQ multiplex PCR reads. The sample includes 200,000 to 250,000 distinct CDR3 sequences, approximately 90% of them seen just once.

V gene TRBV11-3 combines with J gene TRBJ2-5, with D uncertain. This clonotype was sampled from a human donor with multiple sclerosis. Input material: CD8+ T cells from PBMCs. CDR3 sequence reads: CASSLWAQQETQYF. The CDR3 bases are TGTGCCAGCAGCTTATGGGCTCAACAAGAGACCCAGTACTTC.